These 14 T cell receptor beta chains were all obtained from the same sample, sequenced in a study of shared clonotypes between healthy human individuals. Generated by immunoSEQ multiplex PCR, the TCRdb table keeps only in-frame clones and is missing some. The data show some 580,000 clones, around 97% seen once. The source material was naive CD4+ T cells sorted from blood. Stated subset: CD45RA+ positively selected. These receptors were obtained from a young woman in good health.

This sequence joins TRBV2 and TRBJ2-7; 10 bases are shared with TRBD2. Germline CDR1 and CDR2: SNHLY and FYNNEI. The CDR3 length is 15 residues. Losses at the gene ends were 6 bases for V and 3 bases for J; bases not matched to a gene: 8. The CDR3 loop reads CASSKSGREHYEQYF. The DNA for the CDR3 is TGTGCCAGCAGCAAAAGCGGGAGGGAACACTACGAGCAGTACTTC.

The CDR3 spells CAWSVRAEAFF. The CDR3 nucleotides read TGTGCCTGGAGTGTACGAGCTGAAGCTTTCTTT. This rearrangement joins TRBV30 to TRBJ1-1; no firm D call. The V and J ends lost 0 bases and 6 bases respectively, with 5 bases between them. Germline lookup yields CDR1 GTSNPN and CDR2 SVGIG (reference sequence). This CDR3 contains 11 residues.

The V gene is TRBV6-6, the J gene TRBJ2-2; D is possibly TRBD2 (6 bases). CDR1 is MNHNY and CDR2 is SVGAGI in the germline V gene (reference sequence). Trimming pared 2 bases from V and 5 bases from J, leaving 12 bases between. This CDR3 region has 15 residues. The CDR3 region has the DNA TGTGCCAGCAGTTACGGCAGGGCGGGAACCGGGGAGCTGTTTTTT. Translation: CASSYGRAGTGELFF.

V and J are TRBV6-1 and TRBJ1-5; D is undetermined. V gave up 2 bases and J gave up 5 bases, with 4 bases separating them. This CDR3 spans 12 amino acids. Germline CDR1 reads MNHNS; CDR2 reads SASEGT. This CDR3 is CASSEFYQPQHF. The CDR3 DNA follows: TGTGCCAGCAGTGAATTTTATCAGCCCCAGCATTTT.

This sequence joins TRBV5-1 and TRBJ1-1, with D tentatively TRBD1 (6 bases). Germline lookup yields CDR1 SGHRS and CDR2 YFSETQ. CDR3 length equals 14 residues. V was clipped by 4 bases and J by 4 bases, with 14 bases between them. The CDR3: CASSRDGGRTEAFF. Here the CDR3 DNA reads TGCGCCAGCAGCCGGGACGGGGGCCGCACTGAAGCTTTCTTT.

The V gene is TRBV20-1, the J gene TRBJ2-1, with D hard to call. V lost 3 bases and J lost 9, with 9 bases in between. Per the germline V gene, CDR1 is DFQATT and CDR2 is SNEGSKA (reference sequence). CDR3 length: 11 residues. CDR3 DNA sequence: TGCAGTGCTAGTGAGAGGACTGAGCAGTTCTTC. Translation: CSASERTEQFF.

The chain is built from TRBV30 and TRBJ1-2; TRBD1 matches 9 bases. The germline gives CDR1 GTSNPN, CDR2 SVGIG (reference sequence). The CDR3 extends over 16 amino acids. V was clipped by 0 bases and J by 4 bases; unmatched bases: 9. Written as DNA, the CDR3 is TGTGCCTGGAGTGTATCTTATGGGACAGGGCGCTATGGCTACACCTTC. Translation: CAWSVSYGTGRYGYTF.

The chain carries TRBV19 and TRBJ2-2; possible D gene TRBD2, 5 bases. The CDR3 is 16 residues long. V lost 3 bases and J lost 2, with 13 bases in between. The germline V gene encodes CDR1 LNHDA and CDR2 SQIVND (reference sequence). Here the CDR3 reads CASSMPGSPNTGELFF. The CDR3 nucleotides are TGTGCCAGTAGTATGCCGGGAAGCCCCAACACCGGGGAGCTGTTTTTT.

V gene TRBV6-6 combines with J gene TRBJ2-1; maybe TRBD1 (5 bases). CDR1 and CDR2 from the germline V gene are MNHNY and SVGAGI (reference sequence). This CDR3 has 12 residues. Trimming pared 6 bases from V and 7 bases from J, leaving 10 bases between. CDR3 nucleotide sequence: TGTGCCAGCAGAGATCAGGGAAATGAGCAGTTCTTC. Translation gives CASRDQGNEQFF.

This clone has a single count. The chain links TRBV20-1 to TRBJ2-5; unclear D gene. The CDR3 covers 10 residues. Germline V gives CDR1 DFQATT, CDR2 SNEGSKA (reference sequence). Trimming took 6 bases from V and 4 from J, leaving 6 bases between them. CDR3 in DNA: TGCAGTGCGGGATCAGAGACCCAGTACTTC. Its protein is CSAGSETQYF.

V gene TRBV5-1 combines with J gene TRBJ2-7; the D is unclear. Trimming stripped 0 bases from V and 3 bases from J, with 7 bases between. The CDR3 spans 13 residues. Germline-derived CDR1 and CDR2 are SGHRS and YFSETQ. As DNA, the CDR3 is TGCGCCAGCAGCTTGGACGTCTACTACGAGCAGTACTTC. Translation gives CASSLDVYYEQYF.

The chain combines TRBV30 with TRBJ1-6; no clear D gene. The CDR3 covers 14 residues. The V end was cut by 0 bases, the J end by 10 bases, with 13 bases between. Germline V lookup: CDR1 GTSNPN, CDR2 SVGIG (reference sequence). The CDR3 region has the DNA TGTGCCTGGAGTGTATACCCGTCGGGGTCACCCCTCCACTTT. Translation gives CAWSVYPSGSPLHF.

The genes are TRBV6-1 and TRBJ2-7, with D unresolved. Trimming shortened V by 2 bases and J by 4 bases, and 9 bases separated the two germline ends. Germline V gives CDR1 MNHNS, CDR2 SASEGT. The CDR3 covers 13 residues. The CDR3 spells CASSEFDSYEQYF. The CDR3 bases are TGTGCCAGCAGTGAATTTGACTCTTACGAGCAGTACTTC.

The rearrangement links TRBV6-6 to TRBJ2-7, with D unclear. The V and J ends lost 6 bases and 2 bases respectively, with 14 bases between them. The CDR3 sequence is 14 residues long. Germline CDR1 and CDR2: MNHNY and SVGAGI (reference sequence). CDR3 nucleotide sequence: TGTGCCAGCAGCCCCGGTCTGTTAACCTACGAGCAGTACTTC. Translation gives CASSPGLLTYEQYF.